This passage covers 17 T cell receptor beta chains from one sample sequenced in a study of blood T cell repertoires in COVID-19. This table comes from immunoSEQ multiplex PCR, and its TCRdb copy is limited to in-frame clones, with some not included. Here the sample spans some 150,000 clones, 85% being singletons. The sequencing input was peripheral blood. The receptors shown here come from a man aged 50-60 years with acute or convalescent COVID-19.

V usage is TRBV19 and J usage is TRBJ1-2, with D possibly matching TRBD1 (5 bases). Germline V CDR1 and CDR2: LNHDA, SQIVND (reference sequence). The CDR3 length is 15 residues. V lost 0 bases and J 2 bases, leaving 10 bases between the germline ends. The CDR3 DNA sequence: TGTGCCAGTAGTATAGATGGGGGAGGGAACTATGGCTACACCTTC. It codes for CASSIDGGGNYGYTF.

The chain is built from TRBV7-2 and TRBJ1-2; tentatively, D is TRBD1 (6 bases). CDR1 and CDR2 (germline): SGHTA, FQGNSA. This CDR3 is built from 13 residues. Trimming pared 5 bases from V and 4 bases from J, leaving 11 bases between. The CDR3 nucleotides read TGTGCCAGCAGCGTGGACAGCTTCTATGGCTACACCTTC. Its translation is CASSVDSFYGYTF.

This sequence joins TRBV5-1 and TRBJ2-7; no clear D. The germline V gene has CDR1 SGHRS and CDR2 YFSETQ. V gave up 0 bases and J gave up 1 base, with 8 bases separating them. The CDR3 length is 14 residues. In nucleotides, the CDR3 is TGCGCCAGCAGCTTGGAGTCAGGTTCCTACGAGCAGTACTTC. It encodes CASSLESGSYEQYF.

This chain uses TRBV7-9 with TRBJ2-1, with D perhaps matching TRBD2 (9 bases). CDR3 size: 22 residues. Germline V gene lookup returns CDR1 SEHNR and CDR2 FQNEAQ (reference sequence). V lost 7 bases to trimming and J lost 2 bases, with 36 bases between them. CDR3 DNA sequence: TGTGCCAGCACCCCCGATTTATCCGGGACAGGAGGAAGCGGGAGGACCTACAATGAGCAGTTCTTC. As protein: CASTPDLSGTGGSGRTYNEQFF.

This clone was seen once. The rearrangement uses TRBV19 and TRBJ2-2, with D possibly matching TRBD2 (7 bases). V shed 5 bases and J shed 4 bases, with 11 bases lying between them. This CDR3 has 14 residues. The germline V gene has CDR1 LNHDA and CDR2 SQIVND (reference sequence). The CDR3 DNA follows: TGTGCCAGTAGTGCGGGGGACATCACCGGGGAGCTGTTTTTT. It translates to CASSAGDITGELFF.

The chain combines TRBV3-1 (or the pseudogene TRBV3-2) with TRBJ2-3; 9 bases map to TRBD2. In germline, CDR1 is LGHDT, CDR2 YNNKEL (reference sequence). Trimming at V came to 1 base and at J to 2 bases, leaving 7 bases not matched to a gene. This CDR3 spans 17 amino acids. This chain's CDR3 is CASSQGHGGGVTDTQYF. CDR3 in DNA: TGTGCCAGCAGCCAAGGACATGGCGGGGGGGTCACAGATACGCAGTATTTT.

The J gene is TRBJ2-3, the V gene TRBV5-6; 8 bases line up with TRBD1. V gave up 3 bases and J gave up 4 bases; unmatched junction bases: 1. The V gene's germline CDR1 is SGHDT and CDR2 YYEEEE. The CDR3 length is 13 residues. The CDR3 protein is CASSSGQADTQYF. For the CDR3, the DNA is TGTGCCAGCAGCTCGGGACAGGCAGATACGCAGTATTTT.

The chain has TRBV19 and TRBJ1-3, with no clear D. The germline V gene has CDR1 LNHDA and CDR2 SQIVND (reference sequence). This CDR3 is built from 14 residues. V was clipped by 6 bases and J by 4 bases, with 13 bases between them. CDR3 loop: CASSLGDPGNTIYF. CDR3 in DNA: TGTGCCAGTAGCCTAGGCGACCCGGGAAACACCATATATTTT.

This clone was picked up a small number of times. The chain uses TRBV9 and TRBJ1-2; 8 bases line up with TRBD1. Germline trimming cut 3 bases from V and 0 bases from J; bases unmatched to any gene: 10. The CDR3 is made up of 17 amino acids. Germline V CDR1 and CDR2: SGDLS, YYNGEE. This chain's CDR3 is CASSETGQGSANYGYTF. The CDR3 nucleotides are TGTGCCAGCAGCGAGACCGGACAGGGCTCAGCTAACTATGGCTACACCTTC.

CDR3 sequence: CASSQPNGYEQYF. CDR3 sequence (DNA): TGTGCCAGCTCACAGCCAAACGGGTACGAGCAGTACTTC. J is TRBJ2-7 and V is TRBV18; D not resolved. The CDR3 spans 13 residues. V shed 4 bases and J shed 4 bases, with 11 bases lying between them. In germline, CDR1 is KGHSH, CDR2 LQKENI.

This sequence joins TRBV18 and TRBJ1-1; D possibly corresponds to TRBD1 (5 bases). Trimming took off 5 bases at V and 0 bases at J, with 7 bases between the two ends. This CDR3 has 13 amino acids. CDR1 is KGHSH and CDR2 is LQKENI in the germline V gene. The CDR3 bases are TGTGCCAGCTCAGGGGGGATGAACACTGAAGCTTTCTTT. Protein: CASSGGMNTEAFF.

This chain connects TRBV13 to TRBJ2-2; 9 nucleotides match TRBD2. CDR3 length: 16 amino acids. Germline CDR1 and CDR2: PRHDT and FYEKMQ (reference sequence). V was clipped by 5 bases and J by 5 bases; unmatched bases: 9. The CDR3 is CASSLRGSGRTGELFF. CDR3 sequence (DNA): TGTGCCAGCAGCCTCCGGGGTAGCGGGAGAACCGGGGAGCTGTTTTTT.

This sequence joins TRBV2 and TRBJ1-5; no firm D call. Trimming removed 6 bases at V and 0 bases at J, with 9 bases between. The CDR3 has 14 amino acids. The germline gives CDR1 SNHLY, CDR2 FYNNEI. CDR3 loop: CASRPGYSNQPQHF. The CDR3 bases are TGTGCCAGCAGACCCGGGTATAGCAATCAGCCCCAGCATTTT.

V is TRBV19 and J is TRBJ2-1, with 8 nucleotides matching TRBD1. CDR1 LNHDA and CDR2 SQIVND come from the germline V gene (reference sequence). V was pared by 6 bases and J by 0 bases, with 4 bases of the junction left unmatched. The CDR3 spans 15 residues. For the CDR3, the DNA is TGTGCCAGTAGATCCGACAGGGGCTCCTACAATGAGCAGTTCTTC. It is translated as CASRSDRGSYNEQFF.

This clone was seen more than once but under ten times. CDR3 nucleotide sequence: TGTGCCAGTATATCGACAGGAAACACTGAAGCTTTCTTT. It yields the protein CASISTGNTEAFF. This chain connects TRBV19 to TRBJ1-1; the D gene is possibly TRBD1 (6 bases). There are 13 residues in the CDR3. The germline V gene encodes CDR1 LNHDA and CDR2 SQIVND (reference sequence). The V end was cut by 7 bases, the J end by 2 bases, with 11 bases between.

J is TRBJ1-6 and V is TRBV19, with 9 bases lining up with TRBD1. Germline V lookup: CDR1 LNHDA, CDR2 SQIVND (reference sequence). The length of the CDR3 is 14 residues. J was trimmed by 10 bases and V by 5 bases; bases with no gene match: 6. CDR3 region: CASSADRGKSPLHF. The CDR3 bases are TGTGCCAGTAGTGCGGACAGGGGTAAGTCACCCCTCCACTTT.

The genes are TRBV7-9 and TRBJ1-2; D call uncertain. CDR1 is SEHNR, CDR2 FQNEAQ, per germline (reference sequence). V lost 0 bases, J lost 4 bases, and 6 bases lay in between. CDR3 length equals 13 residues. CDR3 in DNA: TGTGCCAGCAGCTTAGCCAGTCTCTATGGCTACACCTTC. Protein sequence: CASSLASLYGYTF.